This T cell receptor (beta chain) was identified in a study of monozygotic twins with inflammatory bowel disease. TCRdb re-called the 5' RACE reads; one entry per CDR3 protein, DNA not given. The sample holds 90,000 to 110,000 distinct CDR3 sequences. The CDR3 has 19 residues. CDR1 and CDR2 from the germline V gene are SGHVS and FQNEAQ. Sequencing was carried out using blood. The V call is TRBV7-8, the J call TRBJ1-5; lacking DNA, the TRBD1 call made by TCRdb goes unchecked. The TCR was taken from a human donor with ulcerative colitis or Crohn's disease, or a healthy co-twin of an affected twin (not recorded which). CDR3 sequence reads: CASSPDSPQGAGGNQPQHF.